Here is one T cell receptor beta chain with its context. It lacks a known antigen. Per-base qualities were not stored, and no clone one base away is much larger. This record belongs to a study of regulatory T cells in long-lasting Graves disease (dated by TCRdb to 2020 to 2022). Study-level background: Newly diagnosed Graves' disease patients had taken antithyroid drugs for less than 3 months. This study used TCR sequencing and RNA sequencing of peripheral blood to compare persistent Graves' disease patients against newly diagnosed Graves' disease patients. The study took place in China and was registered as a clinical trial. A total of around 33 samples were covered by TCR sequencing, comprising some 13 persistent and approximately 20 newly diagnosed Graves' disease patients. What the research found in general, with its limitations: The study examined only peripheral blood because the primary lesion, thyroid tissue, could not be accessed. Compared with newly diagnosed patients, persistent Graves' disease patients had lower TCR Shannon entropy and fewer highly expanded clones, which suggests clonal expansion. Sequencing and analysis were limited to the TCR beta chain. As a limitation, the authors acknowledged that the small sample size may reduce accuracy. More public clonotypes were shared among persistent patients (roughly 3,000) than among newly diagnosed patients (more than 950). Preferential use of TRBV28, TRBJ1-2 and TRBJ2-5 was observed in persistent disease, whereas TRBV20-1 and TRBJ2-1 were favored in newly diagnosed disease.

The protocol used for the library was multiplex PCR. Sequencing instrument: Illumina HiSeq 4000. iRepertoire HTBI primers and Arm-PCR amplification of CDR3 regions were used to construct TCR beta libraries. Before sequencing, the PCR products underwent gel purification. As for how the authors treated the data: A total of 62 TRBV and some 15 TRBJ segments were identified across samples and were used for gene usage analysis of CDR3 amino acid clonotypes. COPE and FqMerger were used to merge the filtered high-quality paired reads into contigs. BLAST was used to align contigs to IMGT TRBV, TRBD and TRBJ reference genes, and CDR3 was defined according to IMGT. Clonotypes above 0.1% frequency were classified as highly expanded clones. Shannon entropy was used to measure repertoire diversity, and the Gini coefficient was used to measure V-J evenness. Public clonotypes were defined as clonotypes shared by more than one individual. Using fastp trimming at Q25 and MiXCR clonotype assembly, TCRdb reanalyzed the public sequencing data and kept in-frame beta chains. For every CDR3 protein sequence, its rows merge into one entry that carries the most common genes and DNA. The V and J calls follow TCRdb's processing rather than the paper's. Recorded for this sample are about 500,000 distinct CDR3 sequences; more than 10% of them occurred a single time. Clones ranked in the top ten supply roughly 8.2% of the sample.

V is pared back by 2 bases and J by 4 bases, with 11 bases lying between the germline termini. The CDR3, cysteine through phenylalanine, is 14 amino acids long. Only the CDR3 DNA stays, 42 bases, in frame from base 1. The time point label of this sample denotes: newly diagnosed GD, antithyroid drugs for less than 3 months. For both TCR sequencing and RNA sequencing, RNA was extracted from PBMCs using TRIzol. Graves' disease was diagnosed according to American Thyroid Association guidelines. Patients for the study were recruited at an endocrinology department in Xi'an, China. Each patient gave around 9.2 milliliters of peripheral blood, collected in an EDTA anticoagulant tube. Ficoll Paque Plus density gradient separation was used to isolate PBMCs, and no further T cell sorting was performed. An Agilent 2100 Bioanalyzer and agarose gel were used to check RNA quality, while a NanoDrop 2000 measured RNA concentration.

Separately, the same data were catalogued under a study of T cells in Graves' hyperthyroidism and ophthalmopathy. The second study also describes: Stable Graves' hyperthyroidism was defined as the absence of progression to ophthalmopathy over 18 months of follow-up. The hyperthyroidism patients were between 18 and 65 years old and newly diagnosed, with a disease duration of less than 2 months. The study excluded patients with uncontrolled infections, other autoimmune diseases, pregnancy or lactation. Clinical symptoms, serum thyroxine and TRAb, thyroid ultrasound, and orbital computed tomography formed the basis for the diagnoses. The first round of RT-PCR for the TCR CDR3 was performed with the HTBI primer set and the Qiagen OneStep RT-PCR kit. Most expanded thyroid clonotypes (frequency above 0.001) were also detected in blood, a finding suggesting that blood repertoires may reflect thyroid immune responses. Ophthalmopathy was separated from stable hyperthyroidism by a 13 V-J signature model, with approximately 90% sensitivity and approximately 81% specificity obtained in cross-validation and 80%/75% obtained in testing. In validation, progression to ophthalmopathy was predicted by the model with roughly 71% sensitivity and roughly 76% specificity, a median of roughly 6 months before onset. To identify distinguishing TCR V-J signatures, a discovery cohort of 95 to 100 patients was used, comprising approximately 40 with Graves' ophthalmopathy and under 60 with stable Graves' hyperthyroidism. An independent validation cohort of 18 to 20 hyperthyroidism patients and about 16 patients who later progressed to ophthalmopathy tested prospective prediction of ophthalmopathy. The roughly 100 discovery patients were randomly divided into training and test sets at a 7:3 ratio. The study also compared thyroid tissue and blood T-cell repertoires from over 5 Graves' hyperthyroidism patients. After blood sampling, hyperthyroidism patients were treated with methimazole at a starting dose of 30 mg daily, and ophthalmopathy patients were treated with high-dose intravenous methylprednisolone. Libraries were constructed in a second round of multiplex PCR, after which size selection and purification were performed. Sequencing of the libraries was done on an Illumina HiSeq2000 using paired-end 100 bp reads. SOAPnuke was used to process the raw data, throwing out any read that contained adapters or uncalled bases, had a mean Phred below 15, or lacked an exact constant-primer or identifier match. COPE v1.2.5 was used to merge high-quality paired reads, and clonotypes were defined as unique nucleotide sequences. Clonotypes were aligned to IMGT TRBV, TRBD and TRBJ reference segments using MiTCR v1.1. The analysis was restricted to V-J combinations with a frequency above 0.0001, which together covered 99.2% of the repertoires. The TCS score was defined as the ratio of F50 (clonal expansion) to E x V (chaos), calculated using BLOSUM62-based TCRdist between CDR3 peptides within each V-J. Welch's t-statistics and random forest reduced 500 to 550 V-J features to 13, which were used in a naive Bayes classifier (R e1071). Sample size was not statistically predetermined, and investigators were not blinded to group allocation. According to the paper, TCR Vbeta CDR3 sequencing was carried out on approximately 140 peripheral blood samples, which came from more than 40 ophthalmopathy, 80 or so hyperthyroidism and about 17 progressor patients.

The chain was built from TRBV12-3 or TRBV12-4 and TRBJ2-5, with the D gene possibly TRBD1 or TRBD2, each one fitting 5 bases. The specimen comprised peripheral blood mononuclear cells (PBMCs), sampled at new diagnosis, from a patient treated with antithyroid drugs. The source of this sequence is a woman aged 30 to 39 with Graves disease. Donor details come from another sample of the same person, matched by shared clones. CDR3 protein: CASSLLRGGETQYF. The base sequence is TGTGCCAGCAGTTTACTACGGGGCGGAGAGACCCAGTACTTC.